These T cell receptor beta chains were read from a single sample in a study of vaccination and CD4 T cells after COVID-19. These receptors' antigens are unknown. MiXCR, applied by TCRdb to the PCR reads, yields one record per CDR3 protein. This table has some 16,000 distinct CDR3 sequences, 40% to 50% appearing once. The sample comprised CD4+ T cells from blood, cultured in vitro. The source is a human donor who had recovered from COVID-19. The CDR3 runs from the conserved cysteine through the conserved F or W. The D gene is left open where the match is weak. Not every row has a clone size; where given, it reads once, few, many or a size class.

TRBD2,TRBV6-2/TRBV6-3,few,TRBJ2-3,CASSTSGSTDTQYF,TGTGCCAGCAGTACTAGCGGGAGCACAGATACGCAGTATTTT
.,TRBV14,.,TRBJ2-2,CASRGAEYTGELFF,TGTGCCAGCCGGGGAGCGGAGTACACCGGGGAGCTGTTTTTT
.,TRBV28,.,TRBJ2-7,CASSSKPYEQYF,TGTGCCAGCAGTTCCAAACCCTACGAGCAGTACTTC
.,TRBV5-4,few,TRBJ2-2,CASSLWGATGELFF,TGTGCCAGCAGCTTGTGGGGGGCGACCGGGGAGCTGTTTTTT
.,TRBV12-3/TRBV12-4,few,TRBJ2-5,CASSRGPSGETQYF,TGTGCCAGCAGCCGGGGACCGTCAGGGGAGACCCAGTACTTC
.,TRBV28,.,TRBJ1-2,CASSPARSVRYGYTF,TGTGCCAGCAGCCCGGCTCGTTCAGTCCGGTATGGCTACACCTTC
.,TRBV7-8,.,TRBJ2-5,CASSPRAQETQYF,TGTGCCAGCAGCCCTCGAGCGCAAGAGACCCAGTACTTC
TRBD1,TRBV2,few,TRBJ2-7,CASSRTGAYEQYF,TGTGCCAGCAGCCGGACAGGGGCCTACGAGCAGTACTTC
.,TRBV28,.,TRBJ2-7,CATNSVVVGQYF,TGTGCCACCAACAGTGTCGTCGTGGGGCAGTACTTC
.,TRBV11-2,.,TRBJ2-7,CASAAGQPPYEQYF,TGTGCCAGCGCTGCCGGACAGCCGCCCTACGAGCAGTACTTC
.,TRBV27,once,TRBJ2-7,CASSYRLSYEQYF,TGTGCCAGCAGTTATAGACTCTCCTACGAGCAGTACTTC
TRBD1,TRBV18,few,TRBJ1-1,CASSRGGSGLNTEAFF,TGTGCCAGCTCACGAGGGGGCTCGGGCCTGAACACTGAAGCTTTCTTT
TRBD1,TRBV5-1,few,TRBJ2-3,CASSTTGGAGTDTQYF,TGCGCCAGCAGCACGACAGGGGGCGCCGGCACAGATACGCAGTATTTT
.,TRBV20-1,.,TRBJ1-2,CSAHVGGLYGYTF,TGCAGTGCGCATGTGGGGGGACTCTATGGCTACACCTTC
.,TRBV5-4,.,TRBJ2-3,CASSLAVDTQYF,TGTGCCAGCAGCTTGGCTGTAGATACGCAGTATTTT
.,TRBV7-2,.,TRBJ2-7,CASSFPDGSYEQYF,TGTGCCAGCAGCTTCCCTGATGGGTCCTACGAGCAGTACTTC
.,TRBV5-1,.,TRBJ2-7,CASSLVGALSEQYF,TGCGCCAGCAGCTTGGTTGGAGCGCTGAGCGAGCAGTACTTC
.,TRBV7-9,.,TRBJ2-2,CASSLVPGELFF,TGTGCCAGCAGCTTAGTTCCCGGGGAGCTGTTTTTT
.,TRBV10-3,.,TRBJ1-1,CAISKDRNTEAFF,TGTGCCATCAGTAAGGACCGGAACACTGAAGCTTTCTTT
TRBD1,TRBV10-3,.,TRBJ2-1,CATMRQGWQFF,TGTGCCACAATGAGACAGGGGTGGCAGTTCTTC
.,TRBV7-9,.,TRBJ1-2,CASSLDGGTYGYTF,TGTGCCAGCAGCTTAGACGGGGGCACCTATGGCTACACCTTC
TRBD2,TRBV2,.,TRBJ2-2,CASSLSGRALTGELFF,TGTGCCAGCAGCCTGAGCGGGAGGGCCCTTACCGGGGAGCTGTTTTTT
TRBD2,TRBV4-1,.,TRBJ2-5,CASSQGEGDRETQYF,TGCGCCAGCAGCCAAGGGGAGGGAGATCGCGAGACCCAGTACTTC
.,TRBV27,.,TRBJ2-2,CASKRTTFNTGELFF,TGTGCCAGCAAGAGAACCACTTTCAACACCGGGGAGCTGTTTTTT
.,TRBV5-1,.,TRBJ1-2,CASSPEWTSGGYTF,TGCGCCAGCAGCCCAGAATGGACCTCTGGGGGCTACACCTTC
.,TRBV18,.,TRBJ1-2,CASSPPFDSYGYTF,TGTGCCAGCTCACCACCATTCGACAGCTATGGCTACACCTTC
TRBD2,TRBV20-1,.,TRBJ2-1,CSARVLTGRPPYNEQFF,TGCAGTGCTAGAGTTCTTACCGGGAGGCCACCCTACAATGAGCAGTTCTTC
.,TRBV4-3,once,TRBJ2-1,CASSQDIGIASYNEQFF,TGCGCCAGCAGCCAAGATATCGGGATAGCCTCCTACAATGAGCAGTTCTTC
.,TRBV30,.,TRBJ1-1,CAWSVREEAFF,TGTGCCTGGAGTGTACGAGAAGAAGCTTTCTTT
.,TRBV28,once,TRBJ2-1,CASSFAGREQFF,TGTGCCAGCAGTTTCGCCGGACGTGAGCAGTTCTTC
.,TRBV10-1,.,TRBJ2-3,CATDTDTQYF,TGCGCCACCGATACAGATACGCAGTATTTT
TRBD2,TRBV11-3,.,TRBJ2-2,CASSSALAGGPTGELFF,TGTGCCAGCAGCTCCGCTTTAGCGGGAGGGCCCACCGGGGAGCTGTTTTTT